The 7 T cell receptor beta chains reported below all come from one sample, sequenced in a study of molecular identifiers for immune sequencing clone quantification. MiXCR, run by TCRdb on the PCR reads, gives a single entry per CDR3 protein. Here the sample spans approximately 41,000 distinct CDR3 sequences, roughly a fifth being singletons. Material for sequencing was naive CD8+ T cells from blood, with Jurkat cell RNA spiked in. Subset meaning: FACS-sorted CD8+CD4-CCR7+CD45RA+ naive T cells. The receptor source for this set is a human donor in good health. Some libraries in this study had Jurkat cell RNA spiked in.

This sequence joins TRBV5-6 and TRBJ2-7; D call uncertain. CDR1 is SGHDT and CDR2 is YYEEEE in the germline V gene. Trimming removed 0 bases from V and 0 bases from J, with 7 bases in between. CDR3 size: 14 residues. CDR3 bases: TGTGCCAGCAGCTTGGTGCCAGACTCCTACGAGCAGTACTTC. Its translation is CASSLVPDSYEQYF.

This clonotype was recorded many times. The chain uses TRBV6-1 and TRBJ2-5; no reliable D call. CDR3 length equals 12 residues. Germline loops: CDR1 MNHNS, CDR2 SASEGT. Trimming removed 2 bases from V and 5 bases from J, with 6 bases in between. The CDR3 region has the DNA TGTGCCAGCAGTGAATATACGGAGACCCAGTACTTC. Residues: CASSEYTETQYF.

The chain combines TRBV6-4 with TRBJ2-5; TRBD2 matches at 15 bases. The V gene end was trimmed by 8 bases and the J gene end by 4 bases; junction bases not matched to a gene: 8. Germline values: CDR1 MRHNA, CDR2 SNTAGT. This CDR3 has 16 amino acids. CDR3 bases: TGTGCCAGCGGTCCGGGACTAGCGGGAGGCGGAGAGACCCAGTACTTC. It is translated as CASGPGLAGGGETQYF.

This clonotype was recorded at least ten times. The chain uses TRBV19 and TRBJ2-7, with a tentative D call TRBD1 (6 bases). CDR1 is LNHDA, CDR2 SQIVND, per germline (reference sequence). The V gene lost 5 bases and the J gene lost 3 bases, with 17 bases spanning the gap. The CDR3 extends over 15 amino acids. CDR3 sequence: CASSLRAQGIYEQYF. The DNA of the CDR3 is TGTGCCAGTAGTCTCCGGGCCCAGGGGATCTACGAGCAGTACTTC.

This clonotype appeared many times. This chain links TRBV6-1 with TRBJ2-7, with 11 bases aligning to TRBD2. Losses at the gene ends were 6 bases for V and 7 bases for J; bases not matched to a gene: 26. The CDR3 runs 20 residues. Looked up from germline, CDR1 is MNHNS and CDR2 is SASEGT. The CDR3 DNA is TGTGCCAGCAGCTTAAAGAGGCGTCTAGCGGGAGGATCCTTAACGGGGGAGCAGTACTTC. It specifies CASSLKRRLAGGSLTGEQYF.

The chain carries TRBV6-6 and TRBJ2-3; 10 bases match TRBD2. J gave up 6 bases and V 0 bases, and 9 bases lay outside the gene matches. Germline lookup yields CDR1 MNHNY and CDR2 SVGAGI (reference sequence). The CDR3 sequence is 17 residues long. CDR3 nucleotide sequence: TGTGCCAGCAGTTACTCAGGACTAGCGGAGGGGAGGGATACGCAGTATTTT. Encoded protein: CASSYSGLAEGRDTQYF.

The V gene is TRBV28, the J gene TRBJ1-5, with 7 bases that match TRBD1. Trimming cost V 8 bases and J 2 bases; bases outside gene matches: 6. This CDR3 is built from 14 residues. Germline V gene lookup returns CDR1 MDHEN and CDR2 SYDVKM. Written as DNA, the CDR3 is TGTGCCAGCGCCCAGGGGGTCGGCAATCAGCCCCAGCATTTT. It translates to CASAQGVGNQPQHF. The full variable domain, its missing parts supplied by reference TRBV28 and TRBJ1-5, is DVKVTQSSRYLVKRTGEKVFLECVQDMDHENMFWYRQDPGLGLRLIYFSYDVKMKEKGDIPEGYSVSREKKERFSLILESASTNQTSMYLCASAQGVGNQPQHFGDGTRLSIL.